What follows is one T cell receptor beta chain and its context. Its antigen is not identified. Sequenced by immunoSEQ multiplex PCR; TCRdb stores in-frame clones only, minus some. The repertoire holds about 93,000 clones, with about 91% as singletons. The data are from a study of radiotherapy plus CTLA-4 blockade in lung cancer. Findings of the study overall: Early shifts in blood T cell clones, with interferon-beta, reportedly predicted response best.

Patients in the study, people with chemo-refractory metastatic non-small-cell lung cancer, received focal radiation plus ipilimumab CTLA-4 blockade. Losses at the gene ends were 7 bases for V and 4 bases for J; bases not matched to a gene: 17. Looked up from germline, CDR1 is MRHNA and CDR2 is SNTAGT. The CDR3 length is 18 residues. V gene TRBV6-4 combines with J gene TRBJ2-7; TRBD2 agrees at 12 bases. The source was peripheral blood, collected from a patient treated with radiotherapy plus ipilimumab. This sequence was found in a human donor with non-small cell lung cancer that progressed on radiotherapy plus ipilimumab. This CDR3 is CASKGLLAGGHQRYEQYF. The CDR3 DNA sequence: TGTGCCAGCAAGGGACTACTAGCGGGAGGCCACCAGCGTTACGAGCAGTACTTC.